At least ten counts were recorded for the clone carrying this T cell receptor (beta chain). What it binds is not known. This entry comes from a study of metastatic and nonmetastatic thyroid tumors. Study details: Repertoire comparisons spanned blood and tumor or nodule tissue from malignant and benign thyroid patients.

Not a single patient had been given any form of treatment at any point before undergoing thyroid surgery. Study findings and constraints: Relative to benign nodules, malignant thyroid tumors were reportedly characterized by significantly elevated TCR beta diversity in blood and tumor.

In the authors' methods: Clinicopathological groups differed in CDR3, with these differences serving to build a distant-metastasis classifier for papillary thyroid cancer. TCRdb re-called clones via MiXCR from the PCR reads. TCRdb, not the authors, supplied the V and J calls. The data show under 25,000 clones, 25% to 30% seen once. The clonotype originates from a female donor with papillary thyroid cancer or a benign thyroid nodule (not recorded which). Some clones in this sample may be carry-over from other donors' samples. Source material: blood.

The chain's CDR3 is CSAYPSGRGGSYEQYF. CDR3 nucleotides: TGCAGTGCCTATCCTAGCGGGAGGGGGGGGAGCTACGAGCAGTACTTC. The chain carries TRBV20-1 and TRBJ2-7; 12 bases map to TRBD2. J lost 3 bases, V lost 6 bases, and 12 bases had no gene match. CDR1 DFQATT and CDR2 SNEGSKA come from the germline V gene (reference sequence). This CDR3 region has 16 residues.